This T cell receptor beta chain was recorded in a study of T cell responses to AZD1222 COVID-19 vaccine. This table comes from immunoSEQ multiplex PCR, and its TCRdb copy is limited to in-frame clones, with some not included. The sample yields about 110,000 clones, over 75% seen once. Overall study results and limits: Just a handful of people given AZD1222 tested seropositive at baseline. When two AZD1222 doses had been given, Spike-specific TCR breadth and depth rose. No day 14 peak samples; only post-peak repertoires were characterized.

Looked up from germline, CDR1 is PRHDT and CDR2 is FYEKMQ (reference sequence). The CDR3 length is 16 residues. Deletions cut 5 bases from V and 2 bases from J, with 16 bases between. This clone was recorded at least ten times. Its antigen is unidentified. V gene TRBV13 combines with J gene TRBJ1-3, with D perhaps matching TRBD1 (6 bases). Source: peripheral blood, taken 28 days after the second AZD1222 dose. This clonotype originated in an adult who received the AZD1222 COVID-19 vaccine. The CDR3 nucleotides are TGTGCCAGCAGCGTACGCAGGGGATCTACTGGAAACACCATATATTTT. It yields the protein CASSVRRGSTGNTIYF.